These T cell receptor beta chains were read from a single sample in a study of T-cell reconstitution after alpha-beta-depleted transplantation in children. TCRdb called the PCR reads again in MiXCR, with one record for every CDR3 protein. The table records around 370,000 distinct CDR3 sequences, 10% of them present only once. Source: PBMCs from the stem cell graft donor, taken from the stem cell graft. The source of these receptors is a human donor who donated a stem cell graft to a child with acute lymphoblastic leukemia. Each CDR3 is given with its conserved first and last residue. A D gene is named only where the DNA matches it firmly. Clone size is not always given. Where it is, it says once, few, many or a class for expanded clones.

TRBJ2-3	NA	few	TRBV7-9	TGTGCCAGCAGCGCCCCGTACAGGGAGCGCACAGATACGCAGTATTTT	CASSAPYRERTDTQYF
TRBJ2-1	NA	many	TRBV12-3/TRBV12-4	TGTGCCAGCAGTCCTAGTATGGGACGGATGTCAAAAGAAGAGCAGTTCTTC	CASSPSMGRMSKEEQFF
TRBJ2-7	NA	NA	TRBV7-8	TGTGCCAGCAGCTTATACCAACCAAGCTCCTACGAGCAGTACTTC	CASSLYQPSSYEQYF
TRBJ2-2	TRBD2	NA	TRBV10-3	TGTGCCATCTCGGGACTAGCGGGATCGACCGGGGAGCTGTTTTTT	CAISGLAGSTGELFF
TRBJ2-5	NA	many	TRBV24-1	TGTGCCACCAGTGATTGGAGAGCCAGAGAGACCCAGTACTTC	CATSDWRARETQYF
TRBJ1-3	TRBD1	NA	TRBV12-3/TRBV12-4	TGTGCCAGCACGGGACAGGGACGTGGAAACACCATATATTTT	CASTGQGRGNTIYF
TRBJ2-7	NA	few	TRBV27	TGTGCCAGCAGCGTAAAACCAGGGGGGTACGAGCAGTACTTC	CASSVKPGGYEQYF
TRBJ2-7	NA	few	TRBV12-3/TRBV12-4	TGTGCCAGCAGCTCCGGGTTCTACGAGCAGTACTTC	CASSSGFYEQYF
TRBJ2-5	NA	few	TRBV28	TGTGCCAGCAGTCCCGCGCAGGGGGGCGAGACCCAGTACTTC	CASSPAQGGETQYF
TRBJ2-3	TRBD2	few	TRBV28	TGTGCCAGCAGTCACGTAACGGGACTAGCGGGAGACACAGATACGCAGTATTTT	CASSHVTGLAGDTDTQYF
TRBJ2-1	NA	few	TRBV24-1	TGTGCCACCAGTGACCGGACTCCCCAAGCTTACAATGAGCAGTTCTTC	CATSDRTPQAYNEQFF
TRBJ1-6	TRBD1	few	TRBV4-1	TGCGCCAGCAGCCAAGGACAGGGGGCGCGAAATTCACCCCTCCACTTT	CASSQGQGARNSPLHF
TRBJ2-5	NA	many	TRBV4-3	TGCGCCAGCAGCCAAGGGCCCGATGATCGGCAGACCCAGTACTTC	CASSQGPDDRQTQYF
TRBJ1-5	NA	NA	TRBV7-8	TGTGCCAGCAGCCCCCGGACGGACTATAGCAATCAGCCCCAGCATTTT	CASSPRTDYSNQPQHF
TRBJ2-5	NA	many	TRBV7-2	TGTGCCAGCAGCTTAGGAGGCAGGGGTAGAGAGACCCAGTACTTC	CASSLGGRGRETQYF
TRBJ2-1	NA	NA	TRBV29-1	TGCAGCGTTGAAACCGGGCGGGGAGCCCATGAGCAGTTCTTC	CSVETGRGAHEQFF
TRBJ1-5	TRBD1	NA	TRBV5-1	TGCGCCAGCAGCGCCGGACAGGGCGGGCAGCCCCAGCATTTT	CASSAGQGGQPQHF
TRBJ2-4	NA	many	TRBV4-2	TGTGCCAGCAGCCAGGACCATGCCATAAACATTCAGTACTTC	CASSQDHAINIQYF
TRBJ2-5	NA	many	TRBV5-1	TGCGCCAGCAGCTCGACAAGGGTTAGGGAGACCCAGTACTTC	CASSSTRVRETQYF
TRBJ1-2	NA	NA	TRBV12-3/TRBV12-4	TGTGCCAGCAGTTTATTACGGGGACGGGTCGACTATGGCTACACCTTC	CASSLLRGRVDYGYTF
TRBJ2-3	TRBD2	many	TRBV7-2	TGTGCCAGCAGCACCCACCTCCTGACTAGCGGGAGGCCAGGTTTAAAAACAGATACGCAGTATTTT	CASSTHLLTSGRPGLKTDTQYF
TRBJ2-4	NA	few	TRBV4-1	TGCGCCAGCAGTGACCATACTAAGGCTTACAGGGAAGAAGACAAAAACATTCAGTACTTC	CASSDHTKAYREEDKNIQYF
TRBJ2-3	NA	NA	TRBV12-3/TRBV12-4	TGTGCCAGCAGCCGGGAACTAGTAGGAGAGGCAGATACGCAGTATTTT	CASSRELVGEADTQYF
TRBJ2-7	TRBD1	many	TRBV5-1	TGCGCCAGCAGCTTAACCACAGGGGCCTCGGGGTACGAGCAGTACTTC	CASSLTTGASGYEQYF
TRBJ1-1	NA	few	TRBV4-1	TGCGCCAGCAGCCAAGCCGGGACAAACACTGAAGCTTTCTTT	CASSQAGTNTEAFF
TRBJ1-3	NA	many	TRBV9	TGTGCCAGCAGCGTAAATGGTGGAAACACCATATATTTT	CASSVNGGNTIYF
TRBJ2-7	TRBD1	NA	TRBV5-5	TGTGCCAGCAGCTTGGGGACAGGGGTCCTCGAGCAGTACTTC	CASSLGTGVLEQYF
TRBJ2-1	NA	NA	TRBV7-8	TGTGCCAGCAGCAACCCCGCGGGACAGCCCTACAATGAGCAGTTCTTC	CASSNPAGQPYNEQFF
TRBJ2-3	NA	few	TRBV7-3	TGTGCCAGCAGCTTAGGGCTCCCAGATACGCAGTATTTT	CASSLGLPDTQYF
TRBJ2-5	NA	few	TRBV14	TGTGCCAGCAGCCAAGTCGGGACCCAGTACTTC	CASSQVGTQYF
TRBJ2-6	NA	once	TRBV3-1	TGTGCCAGCAGCTGGCAGGGCGTTGGGGCCAACGGCCTGACTTTC	CASSWQGVGANGLTF
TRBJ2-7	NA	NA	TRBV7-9	TGTGCCAGCAGCTCCACGCAGGTATCCGAGCAGTACTTC	CASSSTQVSEQYF
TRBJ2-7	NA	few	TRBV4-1	TGCGCCAGCAGCCAAGATTTAGATACTGAGGCCTACGAGCAGTACTTC	CASSQDLDTEAYEQYF
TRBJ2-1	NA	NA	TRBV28	TGTGCCAGCATTCTAGGGGTTAGGAGCTCCTACAATGAGCAGTTCTTC	CASILGVRSSYNEQFF
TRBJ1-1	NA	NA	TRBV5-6	TGTGCCAGCAGTCTCAAGGACTCCTACGCTGAAGCTTTCTTT	CASSLKDSYAEAFF
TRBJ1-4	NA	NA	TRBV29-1	TGCAGCGCAACTATCGGCAGGGAAAAACTGTTTTTT	CSATIGREKLFF
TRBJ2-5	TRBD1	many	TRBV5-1	TGCGCCAGCAGCCCCGGGACAGGCGGGGAGGAGACCCAGTACTTC	CASSPGTGGEETQYF
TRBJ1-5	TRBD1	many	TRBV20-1	TGCAGTGCTACGACAGGGTCGAGGAGCAATCAGCCCCAGCATTTT	CSATTGSRSNQPQHF
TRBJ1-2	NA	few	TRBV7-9	TGTGCCAGCAACCCGTCAGGCAGAGGCTACACCTTC	CASNPSGRGYTF
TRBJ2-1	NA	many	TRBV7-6	TGTGCCAGCAGCTTAGAGCGGGGACAGGCCAATGAGCAGTTCTTC	CASSLERGQANEQFF
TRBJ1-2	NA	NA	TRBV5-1	TGCGCCAGCAGCTTGGCCAGCGGACAGAACTATGGCTACACCTTC	CASSLASGQNYGYTF
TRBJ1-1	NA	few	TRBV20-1	TGCAGTCCATCCGGGCCACGGAACACTGAAGCTTTCTTT	CSPSGPRNTEAFF
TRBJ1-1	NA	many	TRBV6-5	TGTGCCAGCACCCACTGGGGCAGGGAGAACACTGAAGCTTTCTTT	CASTHWGRENTEAFF
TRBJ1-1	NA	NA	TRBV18	TGTGCCAGCTCACCGGCAGGGGTGAGTTTCGGGAACACTGAAGCTTTCTTT	CASSPAGVSFGNTEAFF
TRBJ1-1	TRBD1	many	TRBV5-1	TGCGCCAGCAGCTTGGCCGGGACAGGGGGAGGAACTGAAGCTTTCTTT	CASSLAGTGGGTEAFF
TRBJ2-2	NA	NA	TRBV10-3	TGTGCCATCAGTTTGGATTTGGCTAGCGAAAGGACCGGGGAGCTGTTTTTT	CAISLDLASERTGELFF
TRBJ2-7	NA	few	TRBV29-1	TGCAGCGTTTCGACAGGTTACGAGCAGTACTTC	CSVSTGYEQYF
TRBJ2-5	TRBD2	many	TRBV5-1	TGCGCCAGCAGCCAGGTACAGCGGGAGGCAGAGACCCAGTACTTC	CASSQVQREAETQYF
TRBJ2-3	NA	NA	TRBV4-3	TGCGCCAGCAGCCTCCAGTGGGGCGAAAGCACAGATACGCAGTATTTT	CASSLQWGESTDTQYF
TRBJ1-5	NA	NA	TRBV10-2	TGCGCCAGCAGCGGACCTAAATCTCAGCCCCAGCATTTT	CASSGPKSQPQHF
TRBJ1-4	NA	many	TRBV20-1	TGCAGTCTAAATGTCGCGGAAAAACTGTTTTTT	CSLNVAEKLFF
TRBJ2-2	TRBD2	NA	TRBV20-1	TGCAGTGCGTCAGTTAGCGGGTCGAACACCGGGGAGCTGTTTTTT	CSASVSGSNTGELFF
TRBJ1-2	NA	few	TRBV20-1	TGCAGTGCTCGCCCGACAGGAAACTATGGCTACACCTTC	CSARPTGNYGYTF
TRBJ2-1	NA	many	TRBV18	TGTGCCAGCTCACCACCGGTAGGGCTTGAGCAGTTCTTC	CASSPPVGLEQFF
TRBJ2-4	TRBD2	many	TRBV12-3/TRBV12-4	TGTGCCAGCAGTTTCACGGGAGGCAAAAACATTCAGTACTTC	CASSFTGGKNIQYF
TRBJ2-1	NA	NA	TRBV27	TGTGCCAGCAGTAAAGGACTTCTCCAGAACAATGAGCAGTTCTTC	CASSKGLLQNNEQFF
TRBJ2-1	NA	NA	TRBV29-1	TGCAGCGTCATTGGTTACAATGAGCAGTTCTTC	CSVIGYNEQFF
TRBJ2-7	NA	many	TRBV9	TGTGCCAGCAGCCCGCGTGGTGATAGCGGAAACTACGAGCAGTACTTC	CASSPRGDSGNYEQYF
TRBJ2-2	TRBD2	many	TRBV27	TGTGCCAGCAAGACTAGCGGCCCCCGAGGCACCGGGGAGCTGTTTTTT	CASKTSGPRGTGELFF
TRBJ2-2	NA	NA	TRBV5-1	TGCGCCAGCAGCTTGGCGGTCGGGCTGACGAACACCGGGGAGCTGTTTTTT	CASSLAVGLTNTGELFF